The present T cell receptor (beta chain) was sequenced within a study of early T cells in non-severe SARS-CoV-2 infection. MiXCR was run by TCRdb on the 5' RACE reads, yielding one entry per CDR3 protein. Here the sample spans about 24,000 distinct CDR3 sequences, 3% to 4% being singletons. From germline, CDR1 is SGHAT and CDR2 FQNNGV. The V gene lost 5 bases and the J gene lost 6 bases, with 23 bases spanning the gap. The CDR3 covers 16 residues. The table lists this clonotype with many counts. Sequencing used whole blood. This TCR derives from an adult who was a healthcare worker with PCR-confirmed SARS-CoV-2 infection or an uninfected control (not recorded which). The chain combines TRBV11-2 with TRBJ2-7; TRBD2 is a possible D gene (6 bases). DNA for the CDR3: TGTGCCAGCAGCCTAGGGGCGGGACTCCGGGGGTCCGAGCAGTACTTC. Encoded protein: CASSLGAGLRGSEQYF.